These 20 T cell receptor beta chains were sequenced from one sample in a study of Ad26.COV2.S vaccination and SARS-CoV-2 variants. Sequenced by immunoSEQ multiplex PCR; TCRdb stores in-frame clones only, minus some. This table holds more than 150,000 clones, around 90% found once. The starting material was peripheral blood, obtained after recovery from COVID-19. Receptors originate from a human donor who had recovered from COVID-19.

This clone was detected once. The J gene is TRBJ2-2, the V gene TRBV4-2, with unresolved D. V was pared by 0 bases and J by 1 base, with 6 bases between. The CDR3 extends over 15 amino acids. Germline values: CDR1 LGHNA, CDR2 YNFKEQ. CDR3 coding DNA: TGTGCCAGCAGCCAAGAGGCCAGGAACACCGGGGAGCTGTTTTTT. Its protein is CASSQEARNTGELFF.

This rearrangement joins TRBV7-2 to TRBJ1-2; 8 bases match TRBD1. CDR1 is SGHTA, CDR2 FQGNSA, per germline. The CDR3 is 14 amino acids. J gave up 4 bases and V 3 bases, and 4 bases lay outside the gene matches. Here the CDR3 reads CASSFGQGAYGYTF. In nucleotides, the CDR3 is TGTGCCAGCAGCTTTGGACAGGGCGCCTATGGCTACACCTTC.

The chain links TRBV28 to TRBJ1-5; D ambiguous. Germline CDR1 and CDR2: MDHEN and SYDVKM. The CDR3 loop spans 11 amino acids. V was shortened by 3 bases and J by 6 bases, with 3 bases between the two germline ends. The CDR3, as DNA: TGTGCCAGCAGTTTTGGTCAGCCCCAGCATTTT. Translated, it gives CASSFGQPQHF.

The chain is built from TRBV10-1 and TRBJ2-5, with no clear D. Trimming shortened V by 3 bases and J by 7 bases, and 6 bases separated the two germline ends. In germline, CDR1 is WNHNN, CDR2 SYGVQD (reference sequence). The CDR3 spans 11 residues. CDR3 residues: CASSDDVTQYF. DNA of the CDR3: TGCGCCAGCAGTGACGACGTGACCCAGTACTTC.

This clone has just a few counts. The rearrangement joins TRBV2 to TRBJ2-5, with D possibly called TRBD1 or TRBD2 (5 bases each). CDR1 and CDR2 from the germline V gene are SNHLY and FYNNEI. This CDR3 spans 14 amino acids. V lost 1 base to trimming and J lost 3 bases, with 9 bases between them. The CDR3 sequence: CASSEVLGEETQYF. In nucleotides, the CDR3 is TGTGCCAGCAGTGAAGTACTAGGGGAAGAGACCCAGTACTTC.

DNA for the CDR3: TGTGCCAGCAGGGAGGGACAGAATCTCCCCGGGGAGCTGTTTTTT. Protein: CASREGQNLPGELFF. The chain joins TRBV2 to TRBJ2-2, with D perhaps matching TRBD1 (7 bases). Germline lookup yields CDR1 SNHLY and CDR2 FYNNEI. V lost 6 bases and J 6 bases, leaving 17 bases between the germline ends. This CDR3 has 15 amino acids.

There are a few counts of this clone. The chain has TRBV12-3 or TRBV12-4 and TRBJ1-5; 7 nucleotides match TRBD1. CDR3 length: 13 amino acids. Losses at the gene ends were 6 bases for V and 2 bases for J; bases not matched to a gene: 1. CDR3 amino acids: CASSDRGNQPQHF. DNA of the CDR3: TGTGCCAGCAGCGACAGGGGCAATCAGCCCCAGCATTTT.

This sequence joins TRBV5-1 and TRBJ2-7; D may be TRBD1 (6 bases). In germline, CDR1 is SGHRS, CDR2 YFSETQ. The CDR3 has 13 residues. V dropped 6 bases and J dropped 5 bases, with 15 bases sitting between them. The CDR3 is CASTFRGGNEQYF. The CDR3 bases are TGCGCCAGCACTTTCAGGGGCGGAAACGAGCAGTACTTC.

The chain is built from TRBV7-2 and TRBJ2-7; possibly TRBD2 for D (6 bases). The CDR3 length is 14 residues. The V end lost 2 bases, the J end lost 2 bases, and 10 bases lay between the germline ends. The germline gives CDR1 SGHTA, CDR2 FQGNSA. CDR3 sequence reads: CASSLSGLTYEQYF. CDR3 nucleotide sequence: TGTGCCAGCAGCTTAAGCGGGTTAACCTACGAGCAGTACTTC.

The chain combines TRBV7-9 with TRBJ1-5; D remains unclear. The germline V gene has CDR1 SEHNR and CDR2 FQNEAQ (reference sequence). With 1 base removed from V and 3 bases from J, the gap between germline ends came to 7 bases. The CDR3 is 14 amino acids. The CDR3 bases are TGTGCCAGCAGCTTAGGACGGTTCAATCAGCCCCAGCATTTT. Amino acid sequence: CASSLGRFNQPQHF.

This clone occurred a few times. The chain combines TRBV11-2 with TRBJ1-2; 11 bases are a match to TRBD1. The trim removed 5 bases at V and 7 bases at J, leaving 6 bases unmatched. Germline CDR1 and CDR2: SGHAT and FQNNGV. The CDR3 has 14 amino acids. Here the CDR3 DNA reads TGTGCCAGCAGCGAACCCGGGACAGGGGGTGGCTACACCTTC. Encoded protein: CASSEPGTGGGYTF.

The chain is built from TRBV4-2 and TRBJ1-2; 7 bases are a match to TRBD1. The V gene's germline CDR1 is LGHNA and CDR2 YNFKEQ. The V segment lost 4 bases and the J segment 5 bases; nucleotides outside the gene matches: 10. The CDR3 runs 15 residues. The CDR3 DNA reads as TGTGCCAGCAGCCCTGACAGGGTAAATTGGTATGGCTACACCTTC. It yields the protein CASSPDRVNWYGYTF.

J is TRBJ1-5 and V is TRBV7-8; the D is unclear. Germline assignment: CDR1 SGHVS and CDR2 FQNEAQ. Trimming pared 3 bases from V and 3 bases from J, leaving 12 bases between. The CDR3 contains 15 residues. The CDR3 coding sequence is TGTGCCAGCAGCTTTTCGGAAGGATACAATCAGCCCCAGCATTTT. This sequence encodes CASSFSEGYNQPQHF.

The chain joins TRBV11-2 to TRBJ2-7; no reliable D call. The length of the CDR3 is 15 residues. Per germline, CDR1 SGHAT and CDR2 FQNNGV. Trimming left V 4 bases short and J 2 bases short, with 15 bases between. CDR3 bases: TGTGCCAGCAGCTCCCTGGCACAGCCAACCTACGAGCAGTACTTC. Amino acids: CASSSLAQPTYEQYF.

The V and J genes are TRBV4-1 and TRBJ2-5; D is uncertain. Germline CDR1 MGHRA, CDR2 YSYEKL. Trimming pared 0 bases from V and 1 base from J, leaving 12 bases between. The CDR3 is made up of 16 amino acids. The CDR3 DNA follows: TGCGCCAGCAGCCAAGATGCAGCGTACATCCAAGAGACCCAGTACTTC. This translates into CASSQDAAYIQETQYF.

The chain joins TRBV3-1 (or the pseudogene TRBV3-2) to TRBJ1-1, with no clear D. Between the trimmed V and J ends, which lost 2 bases and 6 bases, there was a span of 10 bases. Germline values: CDR1 LGHDT, CDR2 YNNKEL (reference sequence). The CDR3 extends over 13 amino acids. Here the CDR3 DNA reads TGTGCCAGCAGCCAAATCCTAACTGCTGAAGCTTTCTTT. The encoded protein is CASSQILTAEAFF.

The chain carries TRBV7-3 and TRBJ2-3; D is unclear. The length of the CDR3 is 12 residues. Trimming took off 5 bases at V and 5 bases at J, with 8 bases between the two ends. Germline loops: CDR1 SGHTA, CDR2 FQGTGA. For the CDR3, the DNA is TGTGCCAGCAGCCCTAACGGAGATACGCAGTATTTT. It yields the protein CASSPNGDTQYF.

Concerning this clone itself: One end of the junction fails to match germline, which may point to a read error. This sequence joins TRBV30 and TRBJ1-6; D uncertain. The CDR3 has 11 amino acids. The germline V gene encodes CDR1 GTSNPN and CDR2 SVGIG (reference sequence). The CDR3 loop is CAWSVGRLPLF. The DNA of the CDR3 is TGTGCCTGGAGTGTAGGTCGCCTACCCCTATTT.

The V and J genes are TRBV19 and TRBJ1-2; D is perhaps TRBD1 (6 bases). The V end was cut by 7 bases, the J end by 2 bases, with 20 bases between. The germline gives CDR1 LNHDA, CDR2 SQIVND (reference sequence). The CDR3 sequence is 16 residues long. The CDR3 coding sequence is TGTGCCAGTAACATCCAGAGGGGGGCTCCGAACTATGGCTACACCTTC. Amino acids: CASNIQRGAPNYGYTF.

This rearrangement joins TRBV10-3 to TRBJ1-2, with 7 bases identical to TRBD1. The germline CDR1 and CDR2 sequences are ENHRY and SYGVKD. This CDR3 is built from 13 residues. J lost 3 bases, V lost 3 bases, and 1 base had no gene match. CDR3: CAISDGQDYGYTF. CDR3 nucleotide sequence: TGTGCCATCAGTGACGGACAGGACTATGGCTACACCTTC.